The rows below give T cell receptor beta chains drawn from one sample of a study of blood T cell repertoires in COVID-19. Data came from immunoSEQ multiplex PCR; TCRdb stores just in-frame clones and leaves some out. Of around 20,000 clones in the sample, 91% were seen once. The source material was peripheral blood. These receptors were obtained from a man in his sixties or seventies with active COVID-19. Each CDR3 is given with its conserved first and last residue. The order of the fields is clone size, D gene, J gene, CDR3 length, V gene, CDR3 protein, CDR3 DNA. D genes are given only for firm matches. Clone size is shown for a subset of rows, as once, few, many or a class of expanded clone.

>.|.|TRBJ1-1|12|TRBV29-1
CSVIQGWAEAFF
TGCAGCGTCATACAGGGTTGGGCTGAAGCTTTCTTT
>.|TRBD1|TRBJ1-2|14|TRBV5-1
CASSIPQGNYGYTF
TGCGCCAGCAGCATCCCACAGGGGAACTATGGCTACACCTTC
>.|.|TRBJ2-4|14|TRBV9
CASSVGQAKNIQYF
TGTGCCAGCAGCGTAGGTCAAGCCAAAAACATTCAGTACTTC
>.|TRBD2|TRBJ2-7|12|TRBV30
CAWSTSGYEQYF
TGTGCCTGGAGTACTAGCGGCTACGAGCAGTACTTC
>.|.|TRBJ1-5|16|TRBV28
CASSDWRRGSNQPQHF
TGTGCCAGCAGTGATTGGCGGAGGGGAAGTAATCAGCCCCAGCATTTT
>.|TRBD2|TRBJ2-3|15|TRBV18
CASSPTSGETDTQYF
TGTGCCAGCTCACCGACTAGCGGGGAAACAGATACGCAGTATTTT
>.|TRBD1|TRBJ2-2|16|TRBV27
CASGGQGDSFWGELFF
TGTGCCAGCGGTGGACAGGGGGACTCCTTTTGGGGGGAGCTGTTTTTT
>.|.|TRBJ1-1|13|TRBV19
CATALGQDTEAFF
TGTGCCACTGCTCTTGGTCAGGACACTGAAGCTTTCTTT
>.|TRBD1|TRBJ1-1|15|TRBV9
CASSVSWTGDTEAFF
TGTGCCAGCAGCGTATCGTGGACAGGGGACACTGAAGCTTTCTTT
>.|.|TRBJ1-5|15|TRBV19
CASSIPQGNRSPQHF
TGTGCCAGTAGTATCCCCCAGGGAAATAGATCACCCCAGCATTTT
>.|TRBD2|TRBJ2-3|16|TRBV7-3
CASSFGLAGGTDTQYF
TGTGCCAGCAGCTTCGGACTAGCGGGAGGGACAGATACGCAGTATTTT
>.|TRBD1|TRBJ2-7|14|TRBV5-5
CASAMNRGLYEQYF
TGTGCCAGCGCGATGAACAGGGGATTGTACGAGCAGTACTTC
>once|TRBD1|TRBJ2-1|15|TRBV28
CASSPSGQGNNEQFF
TGTGCCAGCAGTCCCTCGGGACAGGGGAACAATGAGCAGTTCTTC
>.|.|TRBJ1-2|14|TRBV7-9
CASSLGQSNYGYTF
TGTGCCAGCAGCCTCGGACAGTCTAACTATGGCTACACCTTC
>.|TRBD2|TRBJ2-7|14|TRBV9
CASSAGLAGVEQYF
TGTGCCAGCAGCGCCGGACTAGCGGGAGTCGAGCAGTACTTC
>.|TRBD1|TRBJ2-2|15|TRBV7-3
CASSRDRGGTGELFF
TGTGCCAGCAGCCGCGACAGGGGCGGTACCGGGGAGCTGTTTTTT
>.|TRBD2|TRBJ2-5|14|TRBV5-8
CASSLSGREETQYF
TGTGCCAGCAGCCTTAGCGGGAGAGAAGAGACCCAGTACTTC
>once|TRBD1|TRBJ2-1|19|TRBV9
CASSGDGTGGGGSFYEQFF
TGTGCCAGCAGCGGAGACGGGACAGGGGGCGGCGGGAGCTTCTATGAGCAGTTCTTC
>.|.|TRBJ1-1|13|TRBV27
CASSLVRDTEAFF
TGTGCCAGCAGTTTAGTTCGGGACACTGAAGCTTTCTTT
>.|TRBD1|TRBJ1-1|15|TRBV9
CASSSGQGAYTEAFF
TGTGCCAGCAGCTCGGGACAGGGGGCTTACACTGAAGCTTTCTTT
>.|.|TRBJ1-2|13|TRBV19
CASSEQGSYGYTF
TGTGCCAGTAGTGAACAGGGTTCCTATGGCTACACCTTC
>once|TRBD2|TRBJ2-1|14|TRBV19
CASSIRLAGGRVFF
TGTGCCAGTAGTATAAGACTAGCGGGAGGGCGGGTGTTCTTC
>.|TRBD1|TRBJ1-4|17|TRBV3-1/TRBV3-2
CASSQGNRGATNEKLFF
TGTGCCAGCAGCCAAGGGAACAGGGGGGCAACTAATGAAAAACTGTTTTTT
>.|.|TRBJ2-7|13|TRBV18
CASSPSREGEQYF
TGTGCCAGCTCACCAAGCAGGGAAGGCGAGCAGTACTTC
>.|TRBD1|TRBJ1-2|14|TRBV9
CASSAGTGDYGYTF
TGTGCCAGCAGCGCGGGGACAGGGGACTATGGCTACACCTTC
>.|TRBD1|TRBJ2-5|16|TRBV7-8
CASSFSQGLGQETQYF
TGTGCCAGCAGCTTCTCACAGGGGCTGGGGCAAGAGACCCAGTACTTC
>.|TRBD2|TRBJ2-1|15|TRBV19
CASNSGPGLVFEQFF
TGTGCCAGTAATAGCGGCCCGGGACTAGTATTTGAGCAGTTCTTC